This record concerns one TCR beta chain sequence. Antigen specificity is unknown. This sample is part of a study of blood T cells in healthy people across ages. Study-wide findings and caveats: Donor CMV status, an unknown factor, possibly confounded changes in expanded clonotypes.

CDR3 size: 14 residues. V lost 6 bases, J lost 8 bases, and 6 bases stayed unmatched. Alongside a J-beta primer mix, a sample-barcoded 5' primer served in a second PCR lasting roughly 7 to 11 cycles. Each sample yielded at least 3 million CDR3-containing paired-end reads. TCRdb reanalysed the 5' RACE reads using MiXCR and keeps one entry per CDR3 protein. The sample holds hundreds of thousands of distinct CDR3 sequences, 45% to 50% seen once. The clonotype comes from a woman in her sixties or seventies in good health. The sequenced material came from blood. The chain carries TRBV12-3 or TRBV12-4 and TRBJ1-4, with 10 positions matching TRBD1. In DNA form, the CDR3 reads TGTGCCAGCAGACGGGACAGGGGAGGGGAAAAACTGTTTTTT. Residues: CASRRDRGGEKLFF.